This T cell receptor beta chain comes out of a study of CD8 T cells in ankylosing spondylitis. This CDR3 comprises 14 residues. V was clipped by 5 bases and J by 1 base, with 10 bases between them. Germline CDR1 SGHTA, CDR2 FQGTGA. Study-wide results and caveats: Seven to nine highly homologous variants made up a TCR beta motif, and this motif appeared characteristic of ankylosing spondylitis blood.

Concerning this clonotype: The antigen is undetermined.

In TCRdb, the 5' RACE reads were re-called with MiXCR into one record per CDR3 protein. The sample lists hundreds of thousands of distinct CDR3 sequences, 12% occurring once. This sequence originates from a male donor with ankylosing spondylitis. The sequenced sample consisted of blood, either unsorted or a sorted T cell fraction (not recorded which). The rearrangement uses TRBV7-3 and TRBJ2-3; either TRBD1 or TRBD2 may supply D (5 bases each). The DNA for the CDR3 is TGTGCCAGCAGCCCGTTGGGGGGCACAGATACGCAGTATTTT. Translated, it gives CASSPLGGTDTQYF.